This T cell receptor (beta chain) was profiled in a study of blood T cell repertoires in COVID-19. As for the study in general: Whether acute or convalescent, the COVID-19 samples came from the United States, Italy and Spain. From T cells, B-cell-depleted T cells, or PBMCs came the material, which was cDNA or gDNA.

The Seattle site enrolled patients during active infection and followed them longitudinally. The length of the CDR3 is 14 residues. V lost 2 bases and J lost 7; bases outside the gene matches: 7. CDR1 and CDR2 from the germline V gene are MDHEN and SYDVKM. In the authors' workflow: Reference gene primer amplification in the assay estimated nucleated cell counts. Profiling relied on immunoSEQ multiplex PCR, and the TCRdb table lists in-frame clones only, not all of them. The V and J calls and clone size are taken from that table; D and trimming were inferred from the DNA. The data hold roughly 350,000 clones, with around nine tenths observed a single time.

The rearrangement uses TRBV28 and TRBJ1-1; 7 bases map to TRBD1. This TCR came from a woman in her seventies with COVID-19, enrolled during active disease. The sequenced sample consisted of peripheral blood. CDR3 loop: CASSLEGAAREAFF. CDR3 sequence (DNA): TGTGCCAGCAGTTTAGAGGGGGCGGCCCGTGAAGCTTTCTTT.